This T cell receptor beta chain was obtained from a study of beta chain features in type 1 diabetes. This clone has more than one count but fewer than ten. The antigen remains unidentified. The investigators reverse transcribed all of the isolated RNA, so they sequenced expressed TCRB transcripts. Reads from naive, central memory and regulatory T cell samples averaged about 3.3 million. Generated by immunoSEQ multiplex PCR, the TCRdb table keeps only in-frame clones and is missing some. The table includes around 280,000 clones, around 16% detected once. Trimming removed 3 bases at V and 2 bases at J, with 17 bases between. This CDR3 is 17 amino acids long. CDR1 is LNHNV, CDR2 YYDKDF, per germline (reference sequence). Findings and caveats of the study: When VDJ junctions were examined, type 1 diabetes patients showed fewer insertions and more deletions. Highly expressing activated T cells could be over-counted with a cDNA template. Type 1 diabetes patients had moderately but significantly shorter TCRB CDR3s in all four CD4+ subsets. Although PCR might favor shorter templates, it would do so equally in patients and controls.

The source material was naive CD4+ T cells from blood. The rearrangement joins TRBV15 to TRBJ1-5; D possibly corresponds to TRBD1 (5 bases). The source is a young man with type 1 diabetes. The CDR3 DNA reads as TGTGCCACCAGCAGGGGTATCGACAGTAACGGCAATCAGCCCCAGCATTTT. It is translated as CATSRGIDSNGNQPQHF.